The T cell receptor beta chain described here comes from a study of identical twins. To note about this clonotype: What it binds is unknown.

The CDR3 runs 15 residues. CDR1 SGHTA and CDR2 FQGNSA come from the germline V gene. Trimming took 1 base from V and 4 from J; bases not matched to a gene: 4. One entry per CDR3 protein results from TCRdb running MiXCR on the 5' RACE reads. The sample has more than 1.5 million distinct CDR3 sequences, roughly a third seen once. Overall study results and limits: Fewer insertions marked abundant cord blood beta clonotypes; young adult naive trended weakly, memory not at all. A cross-sectional statistical analysis, not follow-up of the same donors, supported the conclusions.

The receptor comes from a newborn girl in good health. The chain couples TRBV7-2 to TRBJ2-5, with 9 bases lining up with TRBD2. Material for sequencing was cord blood. CDR3 in amino acids: CASSLVLAGRETQYF. CDR3 coding DNA: TGTGCCAGCAGCTTAGTTCTAGCGGGGCGAGAGACCCAGTACTTC.